This T cell receptor (beta chain) was found in a study of blood T cell repertoires in COVID-19. Adults between about 18 and 89 years of age took part from more than 20 US areas. Per the original data handling: How many nucleated cells were present was estimated from reference gene primer amplification. This table comes from immunoSEQ multiplex PCR, and its TCRdb copy is limited to in-frame clones, with some not included. The DNA was the basis for D and trimming; V, J and clone size are from that table. This table has around 290,000 clones, 85% to 90% appearing once. The CDR3 is made up of 13 amino acids. V dropped 6 bases and J dropped 3 bases, with 8 bases sitting between them. Germline CDR1 reads MDHEN; CDR2 reads SYDVKM.

The gene calls are TRBV28 and TRBJ2-2; D is perhaps TRBD1 (5 bases). Sequencing input: PBMCs or T cells enriched from blood (not recorded which). This receptor was obtained from a woman between 55 and 75 years old in a cohort exposed to, infected with or recovered from COVID-19 (not recorded which). The CDR3 loop is CASRPGHTGELFF. The CDR3 DNA reads as TGTGCCAGCAGGCCAGGGCACACCGGGGAGCTGTTTTTT. Filled out from reference TRBV28 and TRBJ2-2, the complete variable domain reads DVKVTQSSRYLVKRTGEKVFLECVQDMDHENMFWYRQDPGLGLRLIYFSYDVKMKEKGDIPEGYSVSREKKERFSLILESASTNQTSMYLCASRPGHTGELFFGEGSRLTVL.